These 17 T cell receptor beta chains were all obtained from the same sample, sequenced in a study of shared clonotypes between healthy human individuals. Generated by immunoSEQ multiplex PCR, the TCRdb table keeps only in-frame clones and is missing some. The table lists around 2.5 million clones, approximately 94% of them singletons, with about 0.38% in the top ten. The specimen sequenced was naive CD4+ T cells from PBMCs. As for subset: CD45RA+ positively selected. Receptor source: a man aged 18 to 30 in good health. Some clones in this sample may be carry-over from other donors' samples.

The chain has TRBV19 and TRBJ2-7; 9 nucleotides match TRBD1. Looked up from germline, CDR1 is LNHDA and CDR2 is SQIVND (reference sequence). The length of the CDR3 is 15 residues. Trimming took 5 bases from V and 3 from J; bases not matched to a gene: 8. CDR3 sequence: CASSSPGQGIYEQYF. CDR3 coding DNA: TGTGCCAGTAGTTCACCGGGACAGGGAATCTACGAGCAGTACTTC.

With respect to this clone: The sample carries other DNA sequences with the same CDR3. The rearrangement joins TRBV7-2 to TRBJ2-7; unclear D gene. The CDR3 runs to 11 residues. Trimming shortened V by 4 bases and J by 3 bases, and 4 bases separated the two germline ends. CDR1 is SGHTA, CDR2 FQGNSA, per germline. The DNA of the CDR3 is TGTGCCAGCAGCTCGTACTACGAGCAGTACTTC. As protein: CASSSYYEQYF.

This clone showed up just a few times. CDR3 in amino acids: CASSAPGSVGETQYF. The CDR3, as DNA: TGTGCCAGCAGTGCCCCCGGGTCAGTGGGGGAGACCCAGTACTTC. V usage is TRBV25-1 and J usage is TRBJ2-5; D not resolved. CDR1 and CDR2 (germline): MGHDK, SYGVNS. Trimming left V 4 bases short and J 5 bases short, with 17 bases between. The CDR3 has 15 residues.

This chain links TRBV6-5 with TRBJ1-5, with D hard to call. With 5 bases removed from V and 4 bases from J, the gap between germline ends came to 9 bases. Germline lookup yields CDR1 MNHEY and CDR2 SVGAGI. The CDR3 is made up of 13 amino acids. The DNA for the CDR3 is TGTGCCAGCAGTAAAGCGAGAAATCAGCCCCAGCATTTT. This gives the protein CASSKARNQPQHF.

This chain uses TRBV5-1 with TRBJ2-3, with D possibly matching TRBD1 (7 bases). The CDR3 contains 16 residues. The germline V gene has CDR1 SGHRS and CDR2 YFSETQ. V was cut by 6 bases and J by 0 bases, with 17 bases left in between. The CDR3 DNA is TGCGCCAGCACAGGTGGAGGGGGCGGCAGCACAGATACGCAGTATTTT. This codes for CASTGGGGGSTDTQYF.

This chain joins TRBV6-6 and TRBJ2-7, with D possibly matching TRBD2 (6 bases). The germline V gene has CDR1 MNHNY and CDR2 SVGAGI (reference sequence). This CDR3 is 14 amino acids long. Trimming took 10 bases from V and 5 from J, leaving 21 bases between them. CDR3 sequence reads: CATNGRGLGDEQYF. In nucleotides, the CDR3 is TGTGCCACTAACGGGCGGGGCCTAGGGGACGAGCAGTACTTC.

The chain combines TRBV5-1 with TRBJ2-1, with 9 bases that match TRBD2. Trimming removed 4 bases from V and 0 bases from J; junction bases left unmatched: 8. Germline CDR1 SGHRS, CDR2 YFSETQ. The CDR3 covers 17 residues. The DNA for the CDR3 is TGCGCCAGCAGCGCGGTCTTTAGCGGGAGCTCCTACAATGAGCAGTTCTTC. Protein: CASSAVFSGSSYNEQFF.

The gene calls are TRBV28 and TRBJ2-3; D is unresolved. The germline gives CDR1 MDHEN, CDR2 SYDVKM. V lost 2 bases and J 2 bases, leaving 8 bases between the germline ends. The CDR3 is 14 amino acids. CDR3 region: CASSLQPFTDTQYF. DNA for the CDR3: TGTGCCAGCAGTTTACAGCCTTTCACAGATACGCAGTATTTT.

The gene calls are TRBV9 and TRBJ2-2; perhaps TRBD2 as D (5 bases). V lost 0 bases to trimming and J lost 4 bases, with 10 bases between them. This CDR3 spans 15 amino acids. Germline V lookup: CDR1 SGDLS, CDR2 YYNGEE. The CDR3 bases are TGTGCCAGCAGCGTAGATGCCCGGGGCACCGGGGAGCTGTTTTTT. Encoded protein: CASSVDARGTGELFF.

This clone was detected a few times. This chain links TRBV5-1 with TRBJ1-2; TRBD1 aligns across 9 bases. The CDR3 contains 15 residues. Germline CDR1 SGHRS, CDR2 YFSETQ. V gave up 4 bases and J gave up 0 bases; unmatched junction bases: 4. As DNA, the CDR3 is TGCGCCAGCAGCACGACAGGGGGAACTAACTATGGCTACACCTTC. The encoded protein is CASSTTGGTNYGYTF.

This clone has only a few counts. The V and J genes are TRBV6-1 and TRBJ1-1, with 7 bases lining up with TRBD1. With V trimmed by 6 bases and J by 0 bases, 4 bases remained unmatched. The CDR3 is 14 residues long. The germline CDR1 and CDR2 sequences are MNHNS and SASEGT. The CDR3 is CASRETGLNTEAFF. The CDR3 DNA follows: TGTGCCAGCAGGGAGACAGGGTTGAACACTGAAGCTTTCTTT.

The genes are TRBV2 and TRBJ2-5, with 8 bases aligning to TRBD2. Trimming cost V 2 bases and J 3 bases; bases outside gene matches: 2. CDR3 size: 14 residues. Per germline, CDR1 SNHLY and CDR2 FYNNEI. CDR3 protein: CASSERTSKETQYF. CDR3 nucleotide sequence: TGTGCCAGCAGTGAAAGGACTAGCAAAGAGACCCAGTACTTC.

The CDR3 coding sequence is TGTGCCAGCAGCGTAGAGGGTGCGGGATTATTTAATGAGCAGTTCTTC. Translated, it gives CASSVEGAGLFNEQFF. The rearrangement uses TRBV9 and TRBJ2-1; D may be TRBD2 (6 bases). This CDR3 has 16 amino acids. With 0 bases removed from V and 7 bases from J, the gap between germline ends came to 17 bases. CDR1 is SGDLS, CDR2 YYNGEE, per germline.

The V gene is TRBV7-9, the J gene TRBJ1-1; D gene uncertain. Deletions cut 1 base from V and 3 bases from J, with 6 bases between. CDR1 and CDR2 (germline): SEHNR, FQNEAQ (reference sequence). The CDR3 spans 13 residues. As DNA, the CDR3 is TGTGCCAGCAGCTTAGTCCGGTACACTGAAGCTTTCTTT. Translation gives CASSLVRYTEAFF.

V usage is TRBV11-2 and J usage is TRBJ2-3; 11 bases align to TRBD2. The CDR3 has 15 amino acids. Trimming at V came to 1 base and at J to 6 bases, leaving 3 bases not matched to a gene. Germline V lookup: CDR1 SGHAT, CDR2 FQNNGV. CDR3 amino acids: CASSLVTSGVDTQYF. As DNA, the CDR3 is TGTGCCAGCAGCTTAGTGACTAGCGGGGTGGATACGCAGTATTTT.

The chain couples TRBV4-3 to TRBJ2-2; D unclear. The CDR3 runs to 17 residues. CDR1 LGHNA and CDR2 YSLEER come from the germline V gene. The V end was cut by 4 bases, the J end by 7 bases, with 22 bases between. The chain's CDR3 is CASSRNARDFFHGELFF. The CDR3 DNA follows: TGCGCCAGCAGCCGCAACGCAAGGGATTTCTTTCACGGGGAGCTGTTTTTT.

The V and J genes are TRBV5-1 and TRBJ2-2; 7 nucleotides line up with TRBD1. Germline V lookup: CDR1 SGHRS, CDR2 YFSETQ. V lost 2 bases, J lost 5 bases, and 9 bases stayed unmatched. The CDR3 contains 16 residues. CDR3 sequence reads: CASSFGDRDGTGELFF. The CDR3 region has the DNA TGCGCCAGCAGCTTCGGAGACAGGGACGGAACCGGGGAGCTGTTTTTT.